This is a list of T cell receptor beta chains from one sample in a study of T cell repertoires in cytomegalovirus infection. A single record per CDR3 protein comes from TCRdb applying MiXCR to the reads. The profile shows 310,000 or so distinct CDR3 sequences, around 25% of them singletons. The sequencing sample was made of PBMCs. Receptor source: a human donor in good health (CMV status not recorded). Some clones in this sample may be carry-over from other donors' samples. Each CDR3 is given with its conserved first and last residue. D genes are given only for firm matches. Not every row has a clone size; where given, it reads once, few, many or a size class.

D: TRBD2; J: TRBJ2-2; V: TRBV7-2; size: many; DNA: TGTGCCAGCAGCTTAGGATGGGGTCGGGGGGGCGGTAGCACCGGGGAGCTGTTTTTT; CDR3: CASSLGWGRGGGSTGELFF
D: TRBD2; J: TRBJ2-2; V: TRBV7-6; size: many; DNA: TGTGCCAGCAGCCCGGGACTAGCGGGAGAGCCCGGGGAGCTGTTTTTT; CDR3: CASSPGLAGEPGELFF
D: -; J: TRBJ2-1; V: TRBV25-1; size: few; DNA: TGTGCCAGCCAAAAGGACAGCTACAATGAGCAGTTCTTC; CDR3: CASQKDSYNEQFF
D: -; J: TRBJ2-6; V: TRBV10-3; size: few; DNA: TGTGCCATCAGTGTGGTGACTGGGGCCAACGTCCTGACTTTC; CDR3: CAISVVTGANVLTF
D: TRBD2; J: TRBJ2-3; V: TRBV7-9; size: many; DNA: TGTGCCAGCAGCTCCCGAAGCGGGATAATCACAGATACGCAGTATTTT; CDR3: CASSSRSGIITDTQYF
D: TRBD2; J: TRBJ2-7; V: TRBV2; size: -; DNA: TGTGCCAGCAGATTCGGACTAGCGGGAGTACGCTACGAGCAGTACTTC; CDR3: CASRFGLAGVRYEQYF
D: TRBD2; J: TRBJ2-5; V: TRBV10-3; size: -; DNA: TGTGCCATCAGTGCTGGACTAGCGGGAGGCTGGGAGACCCAGTACTTC; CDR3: CAISAGLAGGWETQYF
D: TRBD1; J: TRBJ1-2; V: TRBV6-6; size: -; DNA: TGTGCCAGCAGTTACGTAGGGGGCCCCATTTCTAACTATGGCTACGCCTTC; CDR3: CASSYVGGPISNYGYAF
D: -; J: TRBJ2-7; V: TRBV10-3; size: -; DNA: TGTGCCATCAGTGCGTATCCTACCTACGAGCAGTACTTC; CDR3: CAISAYPTYEQYF
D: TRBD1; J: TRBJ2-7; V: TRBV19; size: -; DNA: TGTGCCAGTAGTATCGGGACAGGGAACTACGAGCAGTACTTC; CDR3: CASSIGTGNYEQYF
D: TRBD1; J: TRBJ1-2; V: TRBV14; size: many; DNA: TGTGCCAGCAGCCAATCGGACAGGGACCCTGGCTACACCTTC; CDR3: CASSQSDRDPGYTF
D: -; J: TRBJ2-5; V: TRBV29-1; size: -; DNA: TGCAGCGTTGATAAAGGAGCCCTAGAGACCCAGTACTTC; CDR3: CSVDKGALETQYF
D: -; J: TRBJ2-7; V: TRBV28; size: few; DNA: TGTGCCAGCACCTTAATGGTAGGGCGGGGAGCCTACGAGCAGTACTTC; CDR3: CASTLMVGRGAYEQYF
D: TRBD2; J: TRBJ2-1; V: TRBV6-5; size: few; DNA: TGTGCCAGCAGTTCCTGGACTAGCGGGGCCTATGAGCAGTTCTTC; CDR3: CASSSWTSGAYEQFF
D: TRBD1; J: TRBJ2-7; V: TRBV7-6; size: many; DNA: TGTGCCAGCAGCTTAGCGCTCCGGACAGGGCCATACGAGCAGTACTTC; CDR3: CASSLALRTGPYEQYF
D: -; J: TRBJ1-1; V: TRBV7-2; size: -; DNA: TGTGCCAGCAGCACACAGGGTTACACTGAAGCTTTCTTT; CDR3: CASSTQGYTEAFF
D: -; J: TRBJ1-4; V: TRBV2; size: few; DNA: TGTGCCAGCAGAGTGGGGGCCTCGGTTACAACTAATGAAAAACTGTTTTTT; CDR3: CASRVGASVTTNEKLFF
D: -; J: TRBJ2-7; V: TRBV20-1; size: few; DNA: TGCAGTGCTAGAGATTTCAGGCGCTCCTACGAGCAGTACTTC; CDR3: CSARDFRRSYEQYF
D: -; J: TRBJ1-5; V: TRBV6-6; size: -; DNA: TGTGCCATACCGACAGGATCCGAGGAACAGCCCCAGCATTTT; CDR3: CAIPTGSEEQPQHF
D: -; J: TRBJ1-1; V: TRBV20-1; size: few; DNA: TGCAGTGCTAGCCCTGGGGACACTGAAGCTTTCTTT; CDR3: CSASPGDTEAFF
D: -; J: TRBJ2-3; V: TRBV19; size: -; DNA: TGTGCCAGTAGTATTACCCCACCAGGGCGCACAGATACGCAGTATTTT; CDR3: CASSITPPGRTDTQYF
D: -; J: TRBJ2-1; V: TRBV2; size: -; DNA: TGTGCCAGCAATGGACTCCACAATGAGCAGTTCTTC; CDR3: CASNGLHNEQFF
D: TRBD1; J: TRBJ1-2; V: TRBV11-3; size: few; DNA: TGTGCCAGCAGCTTAGGCGACAGGGGTGGCTACACCTTC; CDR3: CASSLGDRGGYTF
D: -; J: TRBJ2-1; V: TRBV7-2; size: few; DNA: TGTGCCAGCAGCTTAGGAGACAGGTTTAATGAGCAGTTCTTC; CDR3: CASSLGDRFNEQFF
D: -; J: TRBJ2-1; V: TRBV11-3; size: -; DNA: TGTGCCAGCAGCCCCGAAGGGAGCGGTTATAGAAATGAGCAGTTCTTC; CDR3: CASSPEGSGYRNEQFF
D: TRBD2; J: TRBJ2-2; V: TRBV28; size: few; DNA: TGTGCCAGCTTCTTGGGACTAGCAAACACCGGGGAGCTGTTTTTT; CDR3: CASFLGLANTGELFF
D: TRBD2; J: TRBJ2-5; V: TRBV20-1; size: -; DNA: TGCAGTGCTAGACTAGCGGGAGGAGAGACCCAGTACTTC; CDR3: CSARLAGGETQYF
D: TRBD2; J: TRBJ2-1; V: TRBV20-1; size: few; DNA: TGCAGTGCTAGAAGGGAGGGGACTAGCGGTTTTCAGGGCAATGAGCAGTTCTTC; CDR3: CSARREGTSGFQGNEQFF
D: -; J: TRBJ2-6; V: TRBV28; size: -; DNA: TGTGCCAGCAGTTTTCGGGGAACTGGGGCCAACGTCCTGACTTTC; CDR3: CASSFRGTGANVLTF
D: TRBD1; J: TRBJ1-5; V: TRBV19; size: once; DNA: TGTGCCAGTACCGGAAGGGACAGGGGTTCGTACCAGCCCCAGCATTTT; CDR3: CASTGRDRGSYQPQHF
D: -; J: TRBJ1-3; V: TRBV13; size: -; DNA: TGTGCCAGCAGCTTCCAACAGGGACTATCTGGAAACACCATATATTTT; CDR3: CASSFQQGLSGNTIYF